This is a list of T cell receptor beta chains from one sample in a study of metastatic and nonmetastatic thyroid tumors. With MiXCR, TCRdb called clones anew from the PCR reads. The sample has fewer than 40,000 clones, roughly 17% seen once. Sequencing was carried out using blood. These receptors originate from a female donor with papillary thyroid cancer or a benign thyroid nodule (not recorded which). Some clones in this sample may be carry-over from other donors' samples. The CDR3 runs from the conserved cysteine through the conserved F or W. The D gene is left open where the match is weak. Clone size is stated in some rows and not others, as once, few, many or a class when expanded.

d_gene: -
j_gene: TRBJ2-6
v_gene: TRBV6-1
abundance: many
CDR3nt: TGTGCCAGCAGTGACAGGGTCACGGGGGCCAACGTCCTGACTTTC
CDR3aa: CASSDRVTGANVLTF

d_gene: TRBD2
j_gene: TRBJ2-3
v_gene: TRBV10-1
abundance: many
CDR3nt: TGCGCCAGCAGTGAGTCGGCTAGCGGGAGGACTAGCACAGATACGCAGTATTTT
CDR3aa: CASSESASGRTSTDTQYF

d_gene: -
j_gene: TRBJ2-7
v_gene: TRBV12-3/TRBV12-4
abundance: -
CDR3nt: TGTGCCAGCAGTAGACGGGGCGAGCAGTACTTC
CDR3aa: CASSRRGEQYF

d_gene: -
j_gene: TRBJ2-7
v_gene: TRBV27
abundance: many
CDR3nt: TGTGCCAGCAGTCACCTCGGACAGGCGGGGGAGCAGTACTTC
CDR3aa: CASSHLGQAGEQYF

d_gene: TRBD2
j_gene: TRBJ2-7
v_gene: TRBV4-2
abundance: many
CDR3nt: TGTGCCAGCAGCCAAGAACGGCTAGCGGTTTCCTACGAGCAGTACTTC
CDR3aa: CASSQERLAVSYEQYF

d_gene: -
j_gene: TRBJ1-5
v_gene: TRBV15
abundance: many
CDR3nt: TGTGCCACCAGCAGGGAACCGGGACTAAAGCAGCCCCAGCATTTT
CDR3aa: CATSREPGLKQPQHF

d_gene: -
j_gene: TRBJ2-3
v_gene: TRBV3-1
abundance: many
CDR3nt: TGTGCCAGCAGCCAAGATTGGGCAGATACGCAGTATTTT
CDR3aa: CASSQDWADTQYF

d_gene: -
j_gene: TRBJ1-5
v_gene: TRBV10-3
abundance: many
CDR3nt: TGTGCCATCAGTGAGTGGGGTCAGCCCCAGCATTTT
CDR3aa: CAISEWGQPQHF

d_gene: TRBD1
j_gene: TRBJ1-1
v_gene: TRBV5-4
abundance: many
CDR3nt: TGTGCCAGCAGCGAGGGACAGGGGGCCACTGAAGCTTTCTTT
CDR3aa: CASSEGQGATEAFF

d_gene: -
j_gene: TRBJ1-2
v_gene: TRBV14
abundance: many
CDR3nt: TGTGCCAGCAGCCAAGCCGGGTGGGGGGCCTATGGCTACACCTTC
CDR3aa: CASSQAGWGAYGYTF

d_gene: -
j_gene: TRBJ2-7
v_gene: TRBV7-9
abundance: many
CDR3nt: TGTGCCAGCAGCTTAGGTACGCACTACGAGCAGTACTTC
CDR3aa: CASSLGTHYEQYF

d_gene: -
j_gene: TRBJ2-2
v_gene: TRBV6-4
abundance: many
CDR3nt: TGTGCCAGCAGTGCTGGGGAAGGAGCCGGGGAGCTGTTTTTT
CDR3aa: CASSAGEGAGELFF

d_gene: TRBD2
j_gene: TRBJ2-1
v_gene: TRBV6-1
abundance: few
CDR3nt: TGTGCCAGCACTCTAGCGGGAGGCAATGAGCAGTTCTTC
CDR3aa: CASTLAGGNEQFF

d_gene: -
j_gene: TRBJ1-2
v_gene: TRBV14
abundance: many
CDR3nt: TGTGCCAGCAGCCAAGACAGGAACTATGGCTACACCTTC
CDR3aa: CASSQDRNYGYTF

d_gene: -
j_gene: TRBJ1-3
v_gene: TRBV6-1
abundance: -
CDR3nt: TGTGCCAGCAGTCCATCGGCATCTGGAAACACCATATATTTT
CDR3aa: CASSPSASGNTIYF

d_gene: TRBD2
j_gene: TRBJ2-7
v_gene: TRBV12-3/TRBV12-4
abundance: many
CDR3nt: TGTGCCAGCAGTTTTCGCGGGGGAGGAGGAGGCGAGCAGTACTTC
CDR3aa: CASSFRGGGGGEQYF

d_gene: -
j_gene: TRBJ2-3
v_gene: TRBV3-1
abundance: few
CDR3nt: TGCGCCAGCAGCCCTTACAGGATAGATACGCAGTATTTT
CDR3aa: CASSPYRIDTQYF

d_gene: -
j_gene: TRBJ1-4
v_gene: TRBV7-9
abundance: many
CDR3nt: TGTGCCAGCAGCCCCAACCGCCAGGGCGGGAAACTGTTTTTT
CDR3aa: CASSPNRQGGKLFF

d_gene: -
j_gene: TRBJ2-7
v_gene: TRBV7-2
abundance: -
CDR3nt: TGTGCCAGCAGCTTAGTGGGGGGCTACGAGCAGTACTTC
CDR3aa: CASSLVGGYEQYF

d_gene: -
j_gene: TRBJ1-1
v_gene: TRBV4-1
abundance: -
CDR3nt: TGCGCCAGCAGCCAAGAGTTTGGGCTACACAACCCCTCGAACACTGAAGCTTTCTTT
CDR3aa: CASSQEFGLHNPSNTEAFF

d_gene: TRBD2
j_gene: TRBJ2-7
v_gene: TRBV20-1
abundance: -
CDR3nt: TGCAGTGCTCTAAGGACTAGCGGGAGGACCCCCTACGAGCAGTACTTC
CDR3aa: CSALRTSGRTPYEQYF

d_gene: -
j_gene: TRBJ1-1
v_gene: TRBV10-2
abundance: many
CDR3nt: TGCGCCAGCAGTCCCCCGGGTAAGGACACTGAAGCTTTCTTT
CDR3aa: CASSPPGKDTEAFF

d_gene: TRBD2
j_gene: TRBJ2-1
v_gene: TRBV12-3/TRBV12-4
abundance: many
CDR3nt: TGTGCCAGCACCCCTAGCGGGATGCGCTACAATGAGCAGTTCTTC
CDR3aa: CASTPSGMRYNEQFF

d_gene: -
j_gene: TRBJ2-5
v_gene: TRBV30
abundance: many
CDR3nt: TGTGCCTGGAGTCTAGAGTTCGGGTTCCAAGAGACCCAGTACTTC
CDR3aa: CAWSLEFGFQETQYF

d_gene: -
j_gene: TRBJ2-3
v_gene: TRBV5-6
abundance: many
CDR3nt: TGTGCCAGCAGCTTGATCGGGAGCCCTCGGGGAGATACGCAGTATTTT
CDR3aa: CASSLIGSPRGDTQYF

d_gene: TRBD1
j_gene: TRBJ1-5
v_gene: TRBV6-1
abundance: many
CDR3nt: TGTGCCAGCAGTGAAGCTCAGGGGGGGGGGTCGCCCCAGCATTTT
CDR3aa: CASSEAQGGGSPQHF

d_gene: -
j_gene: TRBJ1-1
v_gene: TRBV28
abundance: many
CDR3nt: TGTGCCAGCTATTTACGAAGCACTGAAGCTTTCTTT
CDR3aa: CASYLRSTEAFF

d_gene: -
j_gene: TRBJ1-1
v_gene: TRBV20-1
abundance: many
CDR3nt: TGCAGTGCTAGAGAATGGGCCATGAACACTGAAGCTTTCTTT
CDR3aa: CSAREWAMNTEAFF

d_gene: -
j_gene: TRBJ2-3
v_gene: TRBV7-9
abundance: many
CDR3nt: TGTGCCAGCAGCCCCACGCCGGCAGATACGCAGTATTTT
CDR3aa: CASSPTPADTQYF

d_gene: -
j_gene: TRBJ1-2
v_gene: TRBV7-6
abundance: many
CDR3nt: TGTGCCAGCAGCCCCTCGAACATTAACTATGGCTACACCTTC
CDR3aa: CASSPSNINYGYTF